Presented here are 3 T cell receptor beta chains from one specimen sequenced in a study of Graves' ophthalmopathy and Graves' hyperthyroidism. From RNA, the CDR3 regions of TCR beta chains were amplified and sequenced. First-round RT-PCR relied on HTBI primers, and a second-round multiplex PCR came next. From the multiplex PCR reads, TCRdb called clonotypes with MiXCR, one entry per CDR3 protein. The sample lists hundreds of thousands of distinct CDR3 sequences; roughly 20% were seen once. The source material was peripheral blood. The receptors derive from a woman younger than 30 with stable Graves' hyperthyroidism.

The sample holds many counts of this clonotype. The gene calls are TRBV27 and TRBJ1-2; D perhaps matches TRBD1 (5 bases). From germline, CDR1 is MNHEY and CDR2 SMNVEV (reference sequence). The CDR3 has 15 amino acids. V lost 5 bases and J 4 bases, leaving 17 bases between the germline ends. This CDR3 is CASSPLEGTLYGYTF. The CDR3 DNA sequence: TGTGCCAGCAGTCCCCTAGAGGGGACCCTCTATGGCTACACCTTC.

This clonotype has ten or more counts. This CDR3 is CAAGQGFGEQYF. DNA for the CDR3: TGTGCGGCGGGACAGGGGTTTGGCGAGCAGTACTTC. This rearrangement joins TRBV19 to TRBJ2-7, with 10 bases lining up with TRBD1. The length of the CDR3 is 12 residues. Germline lookup yields CDR1 LNHDA and CDR2 SQIVND (reference sequence).

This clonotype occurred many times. CDR3 in DNA: TGTGCCAGCGGTCATCTCGGGGCAGACACTGAAGCTTTCTTT. Its translation: CASGHLGADTEAFF. The J gene is TRBJ1-1, the V gene TRBV25-1; perhaps TRBD1 as D (5 bases). V dropped 8 bases and J dropped 3 bases, with 16 bases sitting between them. This CDR3 spans 14 amino acids. CDR1 is MGHDK and CDR2 is SYGVNS in the germline V gene.